The source of this T cell receptor (beta chain) is a study of follicular helper T cells after annual influenza vaccination. Study outcomes and limitations: ICOS+CD38+ cTfh clonality tracked population frequency, and its change tracked circulating plasmablast change. Only roughly 9-20% of analyzed cells yielded productive TCRB sequences. Undersampling of the much larger non-cTfh compartments could not be excluded for influenza clone enrichment.

The count of this clone is one. Its specificity is unknown. This CDR3 is built from 17 residues. Losses at the gene ends were 5 bases for V and 0 bases for J; bases not matched to a gene: 9. In germline, CDR1 is SGHAT, CDR2 FQNNGV. Sequenced by immunoSEQ multiplex PCR; TCRdb stores in-frame clones only, minus some. There are 9,500 or so clones in the sample; about 85% occur only once, and roughly 0.75% lies in the top ten. This sample's time point: 2014-2015 season, 7 days after vaccination. Donors with HIV/AIDS, active malignancy, immunomodulators or active illness were excluded. This receptor was taken from an adult who received the influenza vaccine. Material: CXCR5- memory CD4+ T cells sorted from blood, obtained 7 days after influenza vaccination. The rearrangement uses TRBV11-2 and TRBJ2-1; 8 nucleotides match TRBD2. The CDR3 nucleotides read TGTGCCAGCAGCCTCGTGGGTAGCGGGGTCTCCTACAATGAGCAGTTCTTC. As protein: CASSLVGSGVSYNEQFF.